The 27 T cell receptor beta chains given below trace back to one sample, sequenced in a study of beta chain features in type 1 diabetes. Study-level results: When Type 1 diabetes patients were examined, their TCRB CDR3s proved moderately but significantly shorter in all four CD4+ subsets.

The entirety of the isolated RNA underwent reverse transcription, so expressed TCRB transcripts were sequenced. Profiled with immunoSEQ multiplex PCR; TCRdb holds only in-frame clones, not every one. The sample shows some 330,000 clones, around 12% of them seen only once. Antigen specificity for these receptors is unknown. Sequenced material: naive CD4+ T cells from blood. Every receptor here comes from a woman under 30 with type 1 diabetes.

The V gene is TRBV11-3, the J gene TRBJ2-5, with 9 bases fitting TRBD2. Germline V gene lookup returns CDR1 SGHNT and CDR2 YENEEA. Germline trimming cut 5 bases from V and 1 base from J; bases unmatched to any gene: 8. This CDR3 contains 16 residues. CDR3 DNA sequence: TGTGCCAGCAGCCCCGGTGGTAGCGGGGGCCAAGAGACCCAGTACTTC. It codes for CASSPGGSGGQETQYF.

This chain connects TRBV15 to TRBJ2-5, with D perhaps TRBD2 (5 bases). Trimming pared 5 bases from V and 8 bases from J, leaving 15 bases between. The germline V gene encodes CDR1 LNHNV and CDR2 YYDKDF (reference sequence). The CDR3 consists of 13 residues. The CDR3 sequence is CATSLYLSATQYF. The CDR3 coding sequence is TGTGCCACCAGCCTTTATCTTAGCGCTACCCAGTACTTC.

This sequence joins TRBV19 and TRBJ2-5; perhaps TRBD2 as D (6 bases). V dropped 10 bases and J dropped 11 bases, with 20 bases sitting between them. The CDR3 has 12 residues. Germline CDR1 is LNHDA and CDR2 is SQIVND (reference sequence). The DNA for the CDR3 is TGTGCCACTGCCCCGGCCGGGGAGGTGCAGTACTTC. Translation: CATAPAGEVQYF.

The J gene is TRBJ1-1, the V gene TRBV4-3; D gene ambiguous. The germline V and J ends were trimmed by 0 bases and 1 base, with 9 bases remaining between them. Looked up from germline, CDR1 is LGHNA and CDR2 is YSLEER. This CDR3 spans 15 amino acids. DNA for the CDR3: TGCGCCAGCAGCCAAGAGTCTAGACGGAACACTGAAGCTTTCTTT. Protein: CASSQESRRNTEAFF.

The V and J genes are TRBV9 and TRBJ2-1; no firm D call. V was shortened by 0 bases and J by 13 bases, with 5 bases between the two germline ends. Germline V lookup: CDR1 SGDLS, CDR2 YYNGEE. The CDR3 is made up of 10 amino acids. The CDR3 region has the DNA TGTGCCAGCAGCGTAGTAAATCAGTTCTTC. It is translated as CASSVVNQFF. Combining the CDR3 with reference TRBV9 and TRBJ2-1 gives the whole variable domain DSGVTQTPKHLITATGQRVTLRCSPRSGDLSVYWYQQSLDQGLQFLIQYYNGEERAKGNILERFSAQQFPDLHSELNLSSLELGDSALYFCASSVVNQFFGPGTRLTVL.

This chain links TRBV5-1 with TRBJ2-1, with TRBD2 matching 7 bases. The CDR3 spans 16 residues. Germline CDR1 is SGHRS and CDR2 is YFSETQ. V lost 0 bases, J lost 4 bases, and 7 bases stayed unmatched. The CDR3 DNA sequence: TGCGCCAGCAGCTTGGTTCCAGCGGGAAGATACAATGAGCAGTTCTTC. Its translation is CASSLVPAGRYNEQFF.

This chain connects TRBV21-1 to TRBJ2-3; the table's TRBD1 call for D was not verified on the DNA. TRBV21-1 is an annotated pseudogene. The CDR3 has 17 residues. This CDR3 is CASSRPPTGESTDTQYF. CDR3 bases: TGTGCCAGCAGCAGACCACCAACAGGGGAAAGCACAGATACGCAGTATTTT.

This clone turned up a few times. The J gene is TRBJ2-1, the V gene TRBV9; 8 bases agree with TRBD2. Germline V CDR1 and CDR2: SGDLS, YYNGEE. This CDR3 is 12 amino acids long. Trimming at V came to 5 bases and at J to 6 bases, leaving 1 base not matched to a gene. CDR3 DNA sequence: TGTGCCAGCAGTGGGACTAGCAATGAGCAGTTCTTC. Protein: CASSGTSNEQFF.

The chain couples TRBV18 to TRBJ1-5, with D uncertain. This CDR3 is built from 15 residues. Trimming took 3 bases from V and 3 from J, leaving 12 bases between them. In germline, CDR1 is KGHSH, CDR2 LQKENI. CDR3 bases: TGTGCCAGCTCACCGGCACAGACGCTCAATCAGCCCCAGCATTTT. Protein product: CASSPAQTLNQPQHF. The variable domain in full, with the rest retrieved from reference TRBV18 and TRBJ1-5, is NAGVMQNPRHLVRRRGQEARLRCSPMKGHSHVYWYRQLPEEGLKFMVYLQKENIIDESGMPKERFSAEFPKEGPSILRIQQVVRGDSAAYFCASSPAQTLNQPQHFGDGTRLSIL.

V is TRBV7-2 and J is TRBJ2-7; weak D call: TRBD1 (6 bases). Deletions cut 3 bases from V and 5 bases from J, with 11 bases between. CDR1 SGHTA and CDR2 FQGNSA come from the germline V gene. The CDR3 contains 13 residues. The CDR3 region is CASSFRGRNEQYF. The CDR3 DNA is TGTGCCAGCAGCTTCAGGGGCCGGAACGAGCAGTACTTC.

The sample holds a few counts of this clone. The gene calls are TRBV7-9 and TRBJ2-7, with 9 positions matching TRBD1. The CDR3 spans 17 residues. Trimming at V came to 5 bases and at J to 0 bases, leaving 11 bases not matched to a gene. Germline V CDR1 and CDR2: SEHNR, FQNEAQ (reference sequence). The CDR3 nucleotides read TGTGCCAGCAGCCCCATGGGACAGGGAATAAGCTCCTACGAGCAGTACTTC. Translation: CASSPMGQGISSYEQYF.

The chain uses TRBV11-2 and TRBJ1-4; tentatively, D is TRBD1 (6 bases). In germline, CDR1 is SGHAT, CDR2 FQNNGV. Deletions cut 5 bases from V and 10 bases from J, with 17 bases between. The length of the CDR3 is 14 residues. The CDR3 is CASSRQAGGRKLFF. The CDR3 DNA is TGTGCCAGCAGCAGACAGGCCGGTGGGAGAAAACTGTTTTTT.

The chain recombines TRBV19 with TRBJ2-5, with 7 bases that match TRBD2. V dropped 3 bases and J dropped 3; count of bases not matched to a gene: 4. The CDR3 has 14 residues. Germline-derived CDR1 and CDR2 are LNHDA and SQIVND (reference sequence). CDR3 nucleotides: TGTGCCAGTAGTATCCAGGGAGGGAAAGAGACCCAGTACTTC. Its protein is CASSIQGGKETQYF.

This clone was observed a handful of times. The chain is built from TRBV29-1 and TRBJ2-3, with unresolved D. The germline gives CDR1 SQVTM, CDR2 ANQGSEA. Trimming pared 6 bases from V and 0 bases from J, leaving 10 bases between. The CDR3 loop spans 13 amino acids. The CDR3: CSVATSSTDTQYF. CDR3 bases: TGCAGCGTAGCCACGAGTAGCACAGATACGCAGTATTTT.

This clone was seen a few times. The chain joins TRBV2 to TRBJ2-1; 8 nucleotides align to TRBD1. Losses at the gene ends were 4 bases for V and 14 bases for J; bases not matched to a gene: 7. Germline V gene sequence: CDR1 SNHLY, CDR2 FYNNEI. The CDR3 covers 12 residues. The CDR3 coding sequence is TGTGCCAGCAGTGGACAGGGGAAGGTTAAGTTCTTC. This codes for CASSGQGKVKFF.

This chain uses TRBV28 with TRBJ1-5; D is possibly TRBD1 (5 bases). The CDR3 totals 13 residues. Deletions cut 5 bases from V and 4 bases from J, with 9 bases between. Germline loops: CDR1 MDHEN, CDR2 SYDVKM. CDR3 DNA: TGTGCCAGCAGTCGGAGGGGAAATCAGCCCCAGCATTTT. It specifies CASSRRGNQPQHF.

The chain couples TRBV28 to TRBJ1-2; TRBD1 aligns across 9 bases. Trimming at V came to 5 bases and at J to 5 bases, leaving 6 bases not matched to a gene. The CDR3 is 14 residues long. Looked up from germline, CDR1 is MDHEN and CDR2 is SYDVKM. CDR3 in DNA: TGTGCCAGCAGTGTCCAACAGGGGGCTTATGGCTACACCTTC. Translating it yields CASSVQQGAYGYTF.

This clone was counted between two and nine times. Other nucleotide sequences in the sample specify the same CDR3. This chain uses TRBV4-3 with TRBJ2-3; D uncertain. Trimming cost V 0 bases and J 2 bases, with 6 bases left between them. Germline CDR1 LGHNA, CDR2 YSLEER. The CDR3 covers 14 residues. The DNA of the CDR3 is TGCGCCAGCAGCCAAGATCTGGCCACAGATACGCAGTATTTT. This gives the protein CASSQDLATDTQYF.

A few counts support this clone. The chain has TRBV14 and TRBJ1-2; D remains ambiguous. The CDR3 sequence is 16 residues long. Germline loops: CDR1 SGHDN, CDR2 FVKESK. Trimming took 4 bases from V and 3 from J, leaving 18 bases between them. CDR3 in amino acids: CASSPRFYNADYGYTF. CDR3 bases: TGTGCCAGCAGCCCCCGCTTCTACAATGCGGACTATGGCTACACCTTC.

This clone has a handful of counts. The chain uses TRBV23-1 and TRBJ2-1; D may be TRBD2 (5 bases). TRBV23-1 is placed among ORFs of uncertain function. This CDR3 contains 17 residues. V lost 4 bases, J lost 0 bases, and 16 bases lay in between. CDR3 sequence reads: CASSRVGGRNSYNEQFF. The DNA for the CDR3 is TGCGCCAGCAGTCGTGTTGGCGGGCGTAACTCCTACAATGAGCAGTTCTTC.

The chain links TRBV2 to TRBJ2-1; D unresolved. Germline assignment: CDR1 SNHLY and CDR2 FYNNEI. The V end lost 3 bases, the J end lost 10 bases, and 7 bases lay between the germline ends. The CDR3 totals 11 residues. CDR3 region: CASSEEAEQFF. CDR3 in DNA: TGTGCCAGCAGTGAGGAAGCGGAGCAGTTCTTC.

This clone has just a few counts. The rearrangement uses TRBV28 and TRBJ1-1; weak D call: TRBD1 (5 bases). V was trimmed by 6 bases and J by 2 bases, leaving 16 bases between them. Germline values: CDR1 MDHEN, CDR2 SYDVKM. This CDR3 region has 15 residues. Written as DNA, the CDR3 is TGTGCCAGCAGCGCCCAGGGCAGTCTTAACACTGAAGCTTTCTTT. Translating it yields CASSAQGSLNTEAFF.

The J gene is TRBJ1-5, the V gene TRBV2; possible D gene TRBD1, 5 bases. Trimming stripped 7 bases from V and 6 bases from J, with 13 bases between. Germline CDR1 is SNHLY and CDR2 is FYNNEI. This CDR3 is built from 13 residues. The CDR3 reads CASTPRGGQPQHF. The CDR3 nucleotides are TGTGCCAGCACCCCAAGGGGAGGTCAGCCCCAGCATTTT.

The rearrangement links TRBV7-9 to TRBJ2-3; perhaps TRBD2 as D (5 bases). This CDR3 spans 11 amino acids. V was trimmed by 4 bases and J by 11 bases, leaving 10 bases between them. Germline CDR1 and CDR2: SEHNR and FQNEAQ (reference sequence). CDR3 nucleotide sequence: TGTGCCAGCAGCTCATCTCGGGGGCAGTATTTT. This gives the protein CASSSSRGQYF.

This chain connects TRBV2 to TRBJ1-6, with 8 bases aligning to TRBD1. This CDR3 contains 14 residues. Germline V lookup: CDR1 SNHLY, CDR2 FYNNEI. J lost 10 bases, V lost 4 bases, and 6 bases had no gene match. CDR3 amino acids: CASSGSGGGSPLHF. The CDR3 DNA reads TGTGCCAGCAGTGGATCAGGGGGCGGATCACCCCTCCACTTT. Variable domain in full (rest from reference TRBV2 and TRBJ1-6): EPEVTQTPSHQVTQMGQEVILRCVPISNHLYFYWYRQILGQKVEFLVSFYNNEISEKSEIFDDQFSVERPDGSNFTLKIRSTKLEDSAMYFCASSGSGGGSPLHFGNGTRLTVT.

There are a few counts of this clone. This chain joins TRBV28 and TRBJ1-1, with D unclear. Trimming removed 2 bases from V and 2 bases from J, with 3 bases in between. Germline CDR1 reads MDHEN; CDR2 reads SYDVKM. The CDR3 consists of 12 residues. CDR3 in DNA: TGTGCCAGCAGTTTAACAAACACTGAAGCTTTCTTT. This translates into CASSLTNTEAFF.

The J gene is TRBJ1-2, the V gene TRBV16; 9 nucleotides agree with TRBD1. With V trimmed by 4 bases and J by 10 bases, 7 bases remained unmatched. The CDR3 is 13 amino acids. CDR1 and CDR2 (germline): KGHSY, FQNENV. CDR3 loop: CASSLGQGRDYTF. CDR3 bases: TGTGCCAGCAGCCTAGGACAGGGGCGGGACTACACCTTC.